The 29 T cell receptor beta chains reported below all come from one sample, sequenced in a study of beta chain features in type 1 diabetes. Regarding the study as a whole: A moderate, significant TCRB CDR3 shortening appeared in type 1 diabetes across four CD4+ subsets.

Reverse transcribing all isolated RNA meant expressed TCRB transcripts were sequenced. Profiling relied on immunoSEQ multiplex PCR, and the TCRdb table lists in-frame clones only, not all of them. Found here are roughly 250,000 clones, around 21% of them singletons; the top ten hold about 0.028%. No antigens are known for them. The sample taken for sequencing was naive CD4+ T cells from blood. These receptors all come from a woman aged 40 to 55 with type 1 diabetes.

The chain employs TRBV7-9 and TRBJ2-7; a weak D match, TRBD1 (6 bases). The germline V gene encodes CDR1 SEHNR and CDR2 FQNEAQ (reference sequence). This CDR3 has 12 residues. V lost 2 bases and J lost 6, with 8 bases in between. This CDR3 reads CASSLSGVEQYF. CDR3 in DNA: TGTGCCAGCAGCTTATCAGGGGTCGAGCAGTACTTC.

The chain joins TRBV9 to TRBJ2-2; a possible D gene is TRBD1 (5 bases). From germline, CDR1 is SGDLS and CDR2 YYNGEE. The CDR3 consists of 16 residues. V lost 0 bases to trimming and J lost 6 bases, with 15 bases between them. The CDR3, as DNA: TGTGCCAGCAGCGTAGTGTGGGGCGTTCAACCCGGGGAGCTGTTTTTT. This encodes CASSVVWGVQPGELFF.

V and J are TRBV5-4 and TRBJ1-4; no clear D. The CDR3 contains 14 residues. The V gene's germline CDR1 is SGHNT and CDR2 YYREEE (reference sequence). The ends were cut back, 2 bases at V and 8 bases at J, with 13 bases in the middle. The chain's CDR3 is CASSFSNAREKLFF. In DNA, the CDR3 is TGTGCCAGCAGCTTCTCAAACGCGAGAGAAAAACTGTTTTTT.

This clone has just a few counts. V usage is TRBV4-3 and J usage is TRBJ2-7; D possibly corresponds to TRBD2 (5 bases). V dropped 1 base and J dropped 6 bases, with 13 bases sitting between them. Germline V lookup: CDR1 LGHNA, CDR2 YSLEER. The CDR3 runs to 14 residues. The CDR3 sequence: CASSQGAGSGEQYF. CDR3 nucleotide sequence: TGCGCCAGCAGCCAAGGTGCCGGCAGCGGCGAGCAGTACTTC.

The chain recombines TRBV14 with TRBJ1-5; D unresolved. The ends were cut back, 0 bases at V and 7 bases at J, with 7 bases in the middle. From germline, CDR1 is SGHDN and CDR2 FVKESK. The CDR3 contains 13 residues. This CDR3 is CASSQDLRQPQHF. The CDR3 DNA sequence: TGTGCCAGCAGCCAAGACTTGCGCCAGCCCCAGCATTTT. Full variable domain (remainder filled in from reference TRBV14 and TRBJ1-5): EAGVTQFPSHSVIEKGQTVTLRCDPISGHDNLYWYRRVMGKEIKFLLHFVKESKQDESGMPNNRFLAERTGGTYSTLKVQPAELEDSGVYFCASSQDLRQPQHFGDGTRLSIL.

This clone showed up just a few times. The chain combines TRBV7-2 with TRBJ2-7; weak D call: TRBD2 (6 bases). The CDR3 covers 12 residues. Germline V gene lookup returns CDR1 SGHTA and CDR2 FQGNSA. The CDR3 nucleotides are TGTGCGTCGGGAGTTGGACCCTACGAGCAGTACTTC. Translated, it gives CASGVGPYEQYF.

This clone was seen more than once but under ten times. For the CDR3, the DNA is TGCAGCGGCGGGGAGGAAGGGCAGTTCTTC. Translated: CSGGEEGQFF. This sequence joins TRBV29-1 and TRBJ2-1, with a possible D match to TRBD2 (6 bases). The CDR3 sequence is 10 residues long. Germline V CDR1 and CDR2: SQVTM, ANQGSEA. V gave up 7 bases and J gave up 12 bases, with 13 bases separating them.

The V and J genes are TRBV7-3 and TRBJ2-1; 9 bases map to TRBD2. This CDR3 is 15 amino acids long. Germline trimming cut 3 bases from V and 6 bases from J; bases unmatched to any gene: 6. CDR1 is SGHTA and CDR2 is FQGTGA in the germline V gene. As DNA, the CDR3 is TGTGCCAGCAGCTTTCTAGCGGGGCAGATCAATGAGCAGTTCTTC. It codes for CASSFLAGQINEQFF.

The J gene is TRBJ1-3, the V gene TRBV4-2, with unresolved D. Germline values: CDR1 LGHNA, CDR2 YNFKEQ. V was clipped by 0 bases and J by 0 bases, with 12 bases between them. The CDR3 covers 17 residues. In nucleotides, the CDR3 is TGTGCCAGCAGCCAAGACCTTACAGAGAACTCTGGAAACACCATATATTTT. This translates into CASSQDLTENSGNTIYF.

Notes on this clone: Germline is not matched at one junction end, which may reflect a read error. V usage is TRBV7-9 and J usage is TRBJ1-1; no definite D call. From germline, CDR1 is SEHNR and CDR2 FQNEAQ (reference sequence). There are 14 residues in the CDR3. CDR3 DNA: TGTGCCAGCAGCTCACAACTCGGAGCTGCTGAGGCTTTCTTT. It specifies CASSSQLGAAEAFF. The variable domain in full, with the rest retrieved from reference TRBV7-9 and TRBJ1-1, is DTGVSQNPRHKITKRGQNVTFRCDPISEHNRLYWYRQTLGQGPEFLTYFQNEAQLEKSRLLSDRFSAERPKGSFSTLEIQRTEQGDSAMYLCASSSQLGAAEAFFGQGTRLTVV.

This clone was recorded a few times. The V and J genes are TRBV5-1 and TRBJ2-5, with 9 bases matching TRBD2. This CDR3 is 15 amino acids long. The germline CDR1 and CDR2 sequences are SGHRS and YFSETQ. The trim removed 0 bases at V and 4 bases at J, leaving 4 bases unmatched. The CDR3 DNA reads TGCGCCAGCAGCTTGGGCACTAGCGGGCCAGAGACCCAGTACTTC. The encoded protein is CASSLGTSGPETQYF.

This clone was found a few times. The chain uses TRBV16 and TRBJ1-2, with D uncertain. CDR1 and CDR2 (germline): KGHSY, FQNENV. V was clipped by 4 bases and J by 6 bases, with 9 bases between them. The CDR3 consists of 12 residues. The CDR3 DNA reads TGTGCCAGCAGCCGGCAGAGGCATGGCTACACCTTC. The encoded protein is CASSRQRHGYTF.

The chain joins TRBV7-9 to TRBJ2-1, with a tentative D call TRBD2 (5 bases). CDR1 is SEHNR and CDR2 is FQNEAQ in the germline V gene (reference sequence). This CDR3 contains 17 residues. V was cut by 0 bases and J by 2 bases, with 14 bases left in between. The CDR3 reads CASSLAPNSGAYNEQFF. The CDR3 region has the DNA TGTGCCAGCAGCTTAGCCCCTAACAGCGGAGCCTACAATGAGCAGTTCTTC.

This clone was found a few times. CDR3 sequence reads: CASSQDPGGTGTYNEQFF. The CDR3 DNA sequence: TGCGCCAGCAGCCAAGATCCTGGTGGGACAGGGACCTACAATGAGCAGTTCTTC. The V and J genes are TRBV4-3 and TRBJ2-1, with TRBD1 matching 9 bases. Germline CDR1 is LGHNA and CDR2 is YSLEER. Trimming cost V 0 bases and J 2 bases; bases outside gene matches: 8. The CDR3 is made up of 18 amino acids.

This clone has more than one count but fewer than ten. The rearrangement uses TRBV5-1 and TRBJ2-3, with TRBD2 as a possible D gene (6 bases). The V gene lost 0 bases and the J gene lost 7 bases, with 15 bases spanning the gap. This CDR3 region has 15 residues. In germline, CDR1 is SGHRS, CDR2 YFSETQ. The CDR3 DNA sequence: TGCGCCAGCAGCTTGGAAGGGCGGGGCCCTAATACGCAGTATTTT. Its protein product is CASSLEGRGPNTQYF. The whole variable domain, remainder taken from reference TRBV5-1 and TRBJ2-3, is KAGVTQTPRYLIKTRGQQVTLSCSPISGHRSVSWYQQTPGQGLQFLFEYFSETQRNKGNFPGRFSGRQFSNSRSEMNVSTLELGDSALYLCASSLEGRGPNTQYFGPGTRLTVL.

This clone was detected only a few times. The V call is TRBV9, the J call TRBJ2-7; D is unclear. There are 15 residues in the CDR3. The V and J ends lost 1 base and 1 base respectively, with 12 bases between them. In germline, CDR1 is SGDLS, CDR2 YYNGEE. The CDR3 DNA sequence: TGTGCCAGCAGCGTATCCCCGACGGGTTCCTACGAGCAGTACTTC. Translated: CASSVSPTGSYEQYF.

The chain combines TRBV11-2 with TRBJ2-5, with unresolved D. CDR3 length equals 11 residues. The V gene lost 5 bases and the J gene lost 4 bases, with 5 bases spanning the gap. Germline CDR1 SGHAT, CDR2 FQNNGV. The CDR3 bases are TGTGCCAGCAGCCACAGAGAGACCCAGTACTTC. This sequence encodes CASSHRETQYF.

This clone appeared a few times. The genes are TRBV19 and TRBJ2-3; TRBD1 is a possible D gene (6 bases). CDR1 LNHDA and CDR2 SQIVND come from the germline V gene (reference sequence). V gave up 4 bases and J gave up 4 bases, with 12 bases separating them. This CDR3 is 14 amino acids long. CDR3 amino acids: CASSTRAGADTQYF. The CDR3 region has the DNA TGTGCCAGTAGTACCCGCGCAGGGGCAGATACGCAGTATTTT.

In its sample, this clone was seen a few times. The chain has TRBV12-5 and TRBJ1-2; D remains unclear. V lost 4 bases and J 2 bases, leaving 14 bases between the germline ends. Germline V gives CDR1 LGHNT, CDR2 FRNRAP. The CDR3 runs to 15 residues. The CDR3 DNA reads as TGTGCTAGTGGTTCGGGCCCCGGGGTCAACTATGGCTACACCTTC. This translates into CASGSGPGVNYGYTF.

The rearrangement uses TRBV29-1 and TRBJ1-1; D unclear. V lost 3 bases, J lost 1 base, and 9 bases lay in between. This CDR3 is 13 amino acids long. Germline CDR1 is SQVTM and CDR2 is ANQGSEA. The CDR3 region has the DNA TGCAGCGTTGAGGGGAGCGGGAACACTGAAGCTTTCTTT. This codes for CSVEGSGNTEAFF.

V and J are TRBV4-3 and TRBJ1-6; D is uncertain. Trimming left V 3 bases short and J 4 bases short, with 13 bases between. CDR3 length: 16 residues. The germline V gene encodes CDR1 LGHNA and CDR2 YSLEER. CDR3 nucleotide sequence: TGCGCCAGCAGCCATGACGGAGGACGGTATAATTCACCCCTCCACTTT. Amino acids: CASSHDGGRYNSPLHF.

The chain uses TRBV4-2 and TRBJ2-3, with D possibly matching TRBD2 (6 bases). CDR1 and CDR2 (germline): LGHNA, YNFKEQ. This CDR3 contains 15 residues. Deletions cut 3 bases from V and 3 bases from J, with 13 bases between. The CDR3 here is CASSQTSDMTDTQYF. The CDR3 DNA sequence: TGTGCCAGCAGCCAGACTAGTGACATGACAGATACGCAGTATTTT.

In this sample, this clone turned up a few times. The V call is TRBV5-8, the J call TRBJ1-5; D gene uncertain. CDR3 size: 13 residues. Between the trimmed V and J ends, which lost 6 bases and 2 bases, there was a span of 9 bases. The germline CDR1 and CDR2 sequences are SGHTS and YDEGEE. The CDR3 reads CASTFQGNQPQHF. The CDR3 coding sequence is TGTGCCAGCACCTTCCAGGGCAATCAGCCCCAGCATTTT.

The chain has TRBV30 and TRBJ2-7; 12 bases fit TRBD2. With 2 bases clipped from V and 4 bases from J, the junction kept 6 bases outside the gene matches. CDR1 and CDR2 from the germline V gene are GTSNPN and SVGIG (reference sequence). The CDR3 has 15 residues. CDR3 in amino acids: CAWSTLTSGSYEQYF. For the CDR3, the DNA is TGTGCCTGGAGTACCTTGACTAGCGGGAGTTACGAGCAGTACTTC.

The sample holds a few counts of this clone. This chain links TRBV30 with TRBJ2-5, with D possibly TRBD1 on 6 matching bases. Germline CDR1 is GTSNPN and CDR2 is SVGIG (reference sequence). Trimming removed 2 bases at V and 7 bases at J, with 17 bases between. The CDR3 extends over 14 amino acids. The CDR3 sequence is CAWSPPPGVGTQYF. For the CDR3, the DNA is TGTGCCTGGAGTCCCCCTCCAGGGGTAGGGACCCAGTACTTC.

The table lists this clone with a few counts. CDR3: CASSPRIQGEKLFF. For the CDR3, the DNA is TGTGCCAGCTCACCGAGAATCCAGGGGGAAAAACTGTTTTTT. The rearrangement uses TRBV18 and TRBJ1-4; tentatively, D is TRBD1 (6 bases). The CDR3 extends over 14 amino acids. Trimming removed 3 bases at V and 8 bases at J, with 13 bases between. Germline V gene lookup returns CDR1 KGHSH and CDR2 LQKENI. The full variable domain, completed using reference TRBV18 and TRBJ1-4, is NAGVMQNPRHLVRRRGQEARLRCSPMKGHSHVYWYRQLPEEGLKFMVYLQKENIIDESGMPKERFSAEFPKEGPSILRIQQVVRGDSAAYFCASSPRIQGEKLFFGSGTQLSVL.

This clone was observed a handful of times. The rearrangement links TRBV6-1 to TRBJ2-7; 9 bases are shared with TRBD1. Germline lookup yields CDR1 MNHNS and CDR2 SASEGT. The CDR3 spans 16 residues. The trim removed 2 bases at V and 3 bases at J, leaving 8 bases unmatched. The CDR3 coding sequence is TGTGCCAGCAGTGAATCATACTGGACAGGGGTCTACGAGCAGTACTTC. The encoded protein is CASSESYWTGVYEQYF.

The chain has TRBV30 and TRBJ2-2; D possibly corresponds to TRBD1 (6 bases). The CDR3 runs 13 residues. The germline CDR1 and CDR2 sequences are GTSNPN and SVGIG (reference sequence). Trimming pared 8 bases from V and 2 bases from J, leaving 12 bases between. In DNA, the CDR3 is TGTGCCGGGACGGGGACAAACACCGGGGAGCTGTTTTTT. Translated, it gives CAGTGTNTGELFF.

This chain connects TRBV6-1 to TRBJ2-1; D is possibly TRBD1 (5 bases). Trimming shortened V by 8 bases and J by 0 bases, and 8 bases separated the two germline ends. The length of the CDR3 is 13 residues. The germline V gene encodes CDR1 MNHNS and CDR2 SASEGT. CDR3 nucleotide sequence: TGTGCCAGCTCAAGGGGCTCCTACAATGAGCAGTTCTTC. Protein sequence: CASSRGSYNEQFF.